The clone carrying this T cell receptor beta chain was observed a handful of times. Its antigen is currently unknown. One end of the junction is discordant with germline, which a read error may explain. This specimen comes from a study of T cells after yellow fever vaccination. Whole-study findings and limits: Abundant contaminating clonotypes from the bulk population could appear in FACS-sorted repertoires.

Via MiXCR, TCRdb re-called the 5' RACE reads, giving one row per CDR3 protein. This sample has about 340,000 distinct CDR3 sequences, with 8.7% found just once. This specimen consisted of PBMCs, obtained on the day of the first yellow fever vaccination. This sequence originates from a man younger than 35 who received the YFV17D yellow fever vaccine.

This CDR3 is CASTRGQGASRDF. DNA of the CDR3: TGTGCCAGCACGAGGGGACAGGGGGCCTCAAGGGACTTC. The chain has TRBV12-3 or TRBV12-4 and TRBJ2-1; 12 nucleotides match TRBD1. This CDR3 region has 13 residues.